These 18 T cell receptor beta chains were all obtained from the same sample, sequenced in a study of coeliac disease (dated 2022 in TCRdb). Library preparation used the immunoSEQ multiplex PCR assay. TCRdb retrieved this table from immuneACCESS and kept in-frame rearrangements only. Not all clones are present; in checked studies, unresolved V genes account for under half, and no reason is known for the remainder. Recorded for this sample are 3,000 to 3,500 clones; 63% of them occurred a single time. Roughly a sixth of the sample is taken by the ten largest. Material for sequencing was lymphocytes from the gut lamina propria. The intended sense of this specimen's cell subset or site label: lamina propria cell (LPC) fraction of small intestinal biopsy. These receptor sequences come from a woman between 45 and 65 years old without celiac disease.

In the case of this clone: One end of the junction varies from germline; a read error may be responsible. The V gene is TRBV19, the J gene TRBJ1-5; no clear D gene. The CDR3 consists of 13 residues. The germline V gene encodes CDR1 LNHDA and CDR2 SQIVND (reference sequence). This CDR3 reads CASSIGSYRPQHF. DNA for the CDR3: TGCGCCAGTAGTATTGGCAGTTATCGGCCCCAGCATTTT. Based on the CDR3 plus reference TRBV19 and TRBJ1-5, the full variable domain is DGGITQSPKYLFRKEGQNVTLSCEQNLNHDAMYWYRQDPGQGLRLIYYSQIVNDFQKGDIAEGYSVSREKKESFPLTVTSAQKNPTAFYLCASSIGSYRPQHFGDGTRLSIL.

The chain couples TRBV29-1 to TRBJ1-2; the D gene is possibly TRBD1 (6 bases). The CDR3 length is 14 residues. Germline V lookup: CDR1 SQVTM, CDR2 ANQGSEA. V lost 8 bases, J lost 3 bases, and 19 bases lay in between. The CDR3 DNA sequence: TGCAGCACCCACCGGGGGGCTTTGGACTATGGCTACACCTTC. Translated: CSTHRGALDYGYTF.

In its sample, this clone ranks as medium-sized (0.01 to 0.1%). The chain employs TRBV6-1 and TRBJ2-7, with a possible D match to TRBD2 (6 bases). V was cut by 8 bases and J by 1 base, with 12 bases left in between. CDR1 and CDR2 (germline): MNHNS, SASEGT. This CDR3 contains 13 residues. CDR3 residues: CASRGEVSYEQYF. The CDR3 DNA reads as TGTGCCAGCCGTGGGGAGGTTTCCTACGAGCAGTACTTC.

This clone rates as medium-sized. The chain combines TRBV7-2 with TRBJ2-2, with a tentative D call TRBD1 (5 bases). Germline V gene sequence: CDR1 SGHTA, CDR2 FQGNSA. The CDR3 loop spans 15 amino acids. V dropped 2 bases and J dropped 3 bases, with 10 bases sitting between them. The CDR3 DNA reads as TGTGCCAGCAGCTTACAGGGATTTCACACCGGGGAGCTGTTTTTT. It encodes CASSLQGFHTGELFF.

The V gene is TRBV7-6, the J gene TRBJ2-6; no clear D. V lost 1 base and J 0 bases, leaving 4 bases between the germline ends. CDR3 length: 15 amino acids. From germline, CDR1 is SGHVS and CDR2 FNYEAQ. This chain's CDR3 is CASSLVSSGANVLTF. CDR3 in DNA: TGTGCCAGCAGCTTAGTTAGCTCTGGGGCCAACGTCCTGACTTTC.

This chain uses TRBV19 with TRBJ2-3; D gene uncertain. There are 12 residues in the CDR3. Per germline, CDR1 LNHDA and CDR2 SQIVND (reference sequence). The V end lost 10 bases, the J end lost 2 bases, and 10 bases lay between the germline ends. The CDR3 spells CATTVYTDTQYF. The CDR3 region has the DNA TGTGCCACCACGGTATACACAGATACGCAGTATTTT. Complete variable domain (other parts from reference TRBV19 and TRBJ2-3): DGGITQSPKYLFRKEGQNVTLSCEQNLNHDAMYWYRQDPGQGLRLIYYSQIVNDFQKGDIAEGYSVSREKKESFPLTVTSAQKNPTAFYLCATTVYTDTQYFGPGTRLTVL.

V and J are TRBV28 and TRBJ1-3; D not certain. The CDR3 is 14 residues long. Germline V lookup: CDR1 MDHEN, CDR2 SYDVKM. V lost 4 bases, J lost 0 bases, and 7 bases lay in between. The CDR3 loop is CASSYPFSGNTIYF. CDR3 in DNA: TGTGCCAGCAGTTATCCCTTCTCTGGAAACACCATATATTTT.

CDR3 DNA: TGTGCCAGCAGTTTCCGGACAGGGAAGGCTGAAGCTTTCTTT. Translating it yields CASSFRTGKAEAFF. This sequence joins TRBV6-5 and TRBJ1-1; 8 positions agree with TRBD1. In germline, CDR1 is MNHEY, CDR2 SVGAGI. The CDR3 length is 14 residues. The V gene end was trimmed by 4 bases and the J gene end by 6 bases; junction bases not matched to a gene: 7.

The chain couples TRBV28 to TRBJ2-1; the match to TRBD1 covers 10 bases. The V and J ends lost 5 bases and 6 bases, in that order; junction bases with no gene match: 4. CDR3 length: 14 amino acids. Per germline, CDR1 MDHEN and CDR2 SYDVKM. CDR3 region: CASSRRTGGNEQFF. In DNA, the CDR3 is TGTGCCAGCAGTCGCCGGACAGGGGGCAATGAGCAGTTCTTC.

The rearrangement joins TRBV5-4 to TRBJ1-2; D unresolved. In germline, CDR1 is SGHNT, CDR2 YYREEE (reference sequence). CDR3 length equals 14 residues. The V gene lost 2 bases and the J gene lost 6 bases, with 14 bases spanning the gap. The CDR3 DNA reads TGTGCCAGCAGCTTTTTCGATGGTAGTAATGGCTACACCTTC. Its protein is CASSFFDGSNGYTF.

This clone was seen more than once but under ten times. This chain joins TRBV5-1 and TRBJ2-7, with a weak D call TRBD2 (6 bases). Germline CDR1 and CDR2: SGHRS and YFSETQ. The CDR3 consists of 14 residues. The V and J ends lost 2 bases and 2 bases respectively, with 11 bases between them. As DNA, the CDR3 is TGCGCCAGCAGCTTCCGGGACTTAGCCTACGAGCAGTACTTC. Its translation is CASSFRDLAYEQYF.

This chain uses TRBV13 with TRBJ1-6, with D tentatively TRBD1 (6 bases). V was pared by 1 base and J by 8 bases, with 9 bases between. Germline CDR1 is PRHDT and CDR2 is FYEKMQ (reference sequence). CDR3 size: 14 residues. Here the CDR3 reads CASSLDPGDSPLHF. The CDR3 DNA reads as TGTGCCAGCAGCTTAGATCCAGGGGATTCACCCCTCCACTTT.

The V call is TRBV14, the J call TRBJ2-1, with TRBD2 identical over 9 bases. Unmatched junction bases numbered 6, after V lost 2 bases and J lost 7 bases. The CDR3 is 15 amino acids. CDR1 is SGHDN, CDR2 FVKESK, per germline. The CDR3 DNA reads TGTGCCAGCAGCCAATTTGCGGGGGGGAGGAATGAGCAGTTCTTC. Translating it yields CASSQFAGGRNEQFF. Full variable domain (remainder filled in from reference TRBV14 and TRBJ2-1): EAGVTQFPSHSVIEKGQTVTLRCDPISGHDNLYWYRRVMGKEIKFLLHFVKESKQDESGMPNNRFLAERTGGTYSTLKVQPAELEDSGVYFCASSQFAGGRNEQFFGPGTRLTVL.

The rearrangement uses TRBV7-2 and TRBJ2-7; TRBD1 might be the D (6 bases). CDR1 SGHTA and CDR2 FQGNSA come from the germline V gene. V gave up 1 base and J gave up 3 bases, with 16 bases separating them. The length of the CDR3 is 16 residues. Here the CDR3 DNA reads TGTGCCAGCAGCTTAGGGGTTGGGACATCAAGCTACGAGCAGTACTTC. Protein product: CASSLGVGTSSYEQYF.

The chain joins TRBV19 to TRBJ1-5; no firm D call. CDR3 length equals 12 residues. V dropped 3 bases and J dropped 4 bases, with 4 bases sitting between them. Germline lookup yields CDR1 LNHDA and CDR2 SQIVND (reference sequence). Written as DNA, the CDR3 is TGTGCCAGTAGTATCGGGAATCAGCCCCAGCATTTT. It encodes CASSIGNQPQHF.

The chain joins TRBV10-3 to TRBJ2-7, with TRBD2 identical over 15 bases. Germline CDR1 is ENHRY and CDR2 is SYGVKD. V lost 0 bases, J lost 1 base, and 7 bases stayed unmatched. The CDR3 has 19 amino acids. As DNA, the CDR3 is TGTGCCATCAGTGAGTCTACCGGGACTAGCGGGGGGATTTCCTACGAGCAGTACTTC. It specifies CAISESTGTSGGISYEQYF.

This chain links TRBV5-1 with TRBJ1-4; 9 bases map to TRBD1. J was trimmed by 6 bases and V by 1 base; bases with no gene match: 1. The CDR3 runs 14 residues. Germline values: CDR1 SGHRS, CDR2 YFSETQ. CDR3 DNA sequence: TGCGCCAGCAGCTTGACAGGGGGCGATGAAAAACTGTTTTTT. Translating gives CASSLTGGDEKLFF.

The rearrangement links TRBV29-1 to TRBJ2-3; 7 nucleotides line up with TRBD1. The trim removed 7 bases at V and 2 bases at J, leaving 9 bases unmatched. The CDR3 extends over 14 amino acids. Germline V lookup: CDR1 SQVTM, CDR2 ANQGSEA. CDR3 DNA: TGCAGCGCGGCTCGACAGGGAATCACAGATACGCAGTATTTT. Its protein is CSAARQGITDTQYF.